The clone carrying this T cell receptor (beta chain) occurred a few times. These data belong to a study of T-cell memory formation after mild COVID-19. The germline gives CDR1 LGHNA, CDR2 YSLEER. V shed 6 bases and J 4 bases; nucleotides not matched to a gene: 6. This CDR3 spans 14 amino acids. TCRdb recomputed calls from the 5' RACE reads with MiXCR, one row per CDR3 protein. Of about 49,000 distinct CDR3 sequences in the sample, about 28% were seen once. Sequencing input: PBMCs or a T cell subset sorted from them (not recorded which). The V gene is TRBV4-3, the J gene TRBJ2-3, with TRBD2 identical over 8 bases. This TCR derives from a man between 18 and 29 years old who had mild COVID-19 (a few samples of this study predate the infection). Cell type and time point are not known. The CDR3 DNA is TGCGCCAGCAGTTACGGGGGGGCGGCAGATACGCAGTATTTT. Amino acids: CASSYGGAADTQYF.